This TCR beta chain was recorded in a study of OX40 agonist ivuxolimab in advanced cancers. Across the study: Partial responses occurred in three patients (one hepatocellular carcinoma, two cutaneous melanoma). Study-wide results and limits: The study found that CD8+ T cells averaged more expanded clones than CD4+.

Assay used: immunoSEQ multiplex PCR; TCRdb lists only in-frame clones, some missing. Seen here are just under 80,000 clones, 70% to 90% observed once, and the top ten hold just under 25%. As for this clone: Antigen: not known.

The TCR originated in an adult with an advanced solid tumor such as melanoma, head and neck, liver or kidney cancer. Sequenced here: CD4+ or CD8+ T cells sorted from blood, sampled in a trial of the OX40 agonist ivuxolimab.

The CDR3 sequence: CASSLGTGRAYGYTF. The CDR3 DNA reads TGTGCCAGCAGCTTAGGGACAGGGAGGGCCTATGGCTACACCTTC. This chain links TRBV7-2 with TRBJ1-2; 8 nucleotides align to TRBD1. V shed 1 base and J 4 bases; nucleotides not matched to a gene: 5. This CDR3 is 15 amino acids long. CDR1 and CDR2 from the germline V gene are SGHTA and FQGNSA.